A selection of T cell receptor beta chains follows, all from one sample in a study of cytomegalovirus exposure and HLA in healthy donors. Method: immunoSEQ multiplex PCR; TCRdb's copy keeps in-frame clones and lacks some. Here the sample spans 100,000 to 120,000 clones, around 88% being singletons. Sequencing was carried out using PBMCs. The receptors were sampled from a man aged 35 to 55 in good health and CMV-seronegative. CDR3s include the opening cysteine and the closing phenylalanine or tryptophan. The D gene is left open where the match is weak. Rows give clone size only sometimes, using once, few, many, or a class for an expanded clone.

>TRBV5-4|TRBD1|-|TRBJ1-2
CASSLYGTDGYTF
TGTGCCAGCAGCTTGTACGGGACAGATGGCTACACCTTC
>TRBV4-2|TRBD1|-|TRBJ1-2
CASSQDTGGGYGYTF
TGTGCCAGCAGCCAAGATACAGGGGGCGGCTATGGCTACACCTTC
>TRBV5-1|TRBD1|-|TRBJ2-2
CASSPDRSNTGELFF
TGCGCCAGCAGCCCGGACAGGTCGAACACCGGGGAGCTGTTTTTT
>TRBV7-9|-|-|TRBJ1-1
CASSQEGGNTEAFF
TGTGCCAGCAGCCAGGAGGGTGGGAACACTGAAGCTTTCTTT
>TRBV7-9|-|-|TRBJ2-1
CASSPPGNEQFF
TGTGCCAGCAGCCCCCCGGGCAATGAGCAGTTCTTC
>TRBV14|-|-|TRBJ1-2
CASSQTGYYGYTF
TGTGCCAGCAGCCAAACAGGGTACTATGGCTACACCTTC
>TRBV6-1|-|-|TRBJ2-7
CASSFVSPSYEQYF
TGTGCCAGCAGTTTCGTCTCCCCCTCCTACGAGCAGTACTTC
>TRBV6-1|-|few|TRBJ2-5
CASSQDIQETQYF
TGTGCCAGCAGTCAGGACATCCAAGAGACCCAGTACTTC
>TRBV7-8|TRBD1|-|TRBJ2-7
CASSLELGQGAYEQYF
TGTGCCAGCAGCTTAGAGTTGGGACAGGGGGCGTACGAGCAGTACTTC
>TRBV19|-|-|TRBJ1-2
CASKVAGVSGYTF
TGTGCCAGTAAGGTCGCGGGGGTGAGTGGCTACACCTTC
>TRBV28|TRBD1|-|TRBJ1-1
CASCTGDTEAFF
TGTGCCAGCTGCACAGGGGACACTGAAGCTTTCTTT
>TRBV13|TRBD2|-|TRBJ2-5
CASSFQGSGGYKTQYF
TGTGCCAGCAGCTTCCAAGGTAGCGGGGGCTACAAGACCCAGTACTTC
>TRBV28|-|-|TRBJ1-4
CASSLAGVPNEKLFF
TGTGCCAGCAGTTTAGCGGGGGTACCTAATGAAAAACTGTTTTTT
>TRBV18|TRBD1|-|TRBJ2-5
CASSPRTGGETQYF
TGTGCCAGCTCACCTCGTACAGGGGGTGAGACCCAGTACTTC
>TRBV4-1|TRBD1|-|TRBJ2-7
CASSRGTDSSYEQYF
TGCGCCAGCAGCCGAGGGACAGACTCTTCCTACGAGCAGTACTTC
>TRBV5-1|TRBD1|-|TRBJ2-6
CASSLRPRGLSSGANVLTF
TGCGCCAGCAGCCTCCGACCCAGGGGGCTCAGCTCTGGGGCCAACGTCCTGACTTTC
>TRBV19|-|-|TRBJ1-1
CASSILAGLGGTEAFF
TGTGCCAGTAGTATTCTCGCGGGACTAGGGGGCACTGAAGCTTTCTTT
>TRBV5-4|-|-|TRBJ1-6
CASSLAGEGSPLHF
TGTGCCAGCAGCTTGGCAGGGGAGGGTTCACCCCTCCACTTT
>TRBV4-1|TRBD1|once|TRBJ1-5
CASSQDYYSGTGGWGENQPQHF
TGCGCCAGCAGCCAAGATTACTATTCCGGGACAGGGGGGTGGGGGGAGAATCAGCCCCAGCATTTT
>TRBV5-4|TRBD2|once|TRBJ2-1
CASSGLESYNEQFF
TGTGCCAGCAGCGGACTAGAGTCCTACAATGAGCAGTTCTTC
>TRBV14|-|-|TRBJ1-4
CASSQGSPASYGEKLFF
TGTGCCAGCAGCCAAGGGTCGCCCGCATCTTATGGCGAAAAACTGTTTTTT
>TRBV28|-|-|TRBJ1-5
CASRQNQPQHF
TGTGCCAGCCGACAGAACCAGCCCCAGCATTTT
>TRBV6-1|-|-|TRBJ1-1
CASSDWSTEAFF
TGTGCCAGCAGTGATTGGAGCACTGAAGCTTTCTTT
>TRBV6-1|-|-|TRBJ1-1
CASSVGGWDTEAFF
TGTGCCAGCAGTGTCGGGGGATGGGACACTGAAGCTTTCTTT
>TRBV7-6|-|-|TRBJ1-5
CASSLSQGSNQPQHF
TGTGCCAGCAGCTTATCACAGGGTAGCAATCAGCCCCAGCATTTT
>TRBV7-2|TRBD1|-|TRBJ1-1
CASSLAPGQAAYTEAFF
TGTGCCAGCAGCTTAGCCCCGGGACAGGCGGCGTACACTGAAGCTTTCTTT
>TRBV6-6|-|once|TRBJ1-1
CASRTTGGRGTEAFF
TGTGCCAGCAGAACGACCGGGGGTAGAGGCACTGAAGCTTTCTTT
>TRBV9|-|-|TRBJ1-4
CASSPGHPNEKLFF
TGTGCCAGCAGCCCGGGACACCCTAATGAAAAACTGTTTTTT
>TRBV5-1|TRBD1|-|TRBJ2-5
CASSPGQGIHETQYF
TGCGCCAGCAGCCCGGGACAGGGCATCCACGAGACCCAGTACTTC
>TRBV14|-|-|TRBJ1-4
CASSPLGQGNEKLFF
TGTGCCAGCAGCCCTTTGGGGCAGGGGAATGAAAAACTGTTTTTT
>TRBV11-2|-|-|TRBJ1-6
CASSLDPPVVNSPLHF
TGTGCCAGCAGCTTAGACCCTCCGGTAGTCAATTCACCCCTCCACTTT
>TRBV4-3|-|-|TRBJ1-5
CASSQDIRWNQPQHF
TGCGCCAGCAGCCAAGATATCCGGTGGAATCAGCCCCAGCATTTT
>TRBV4-1|TRBD1|once|TRBJ2-6
CASSQGVSGANVLTF
TGCGCCAGCAGTCAGGGGGTCTCTGGGGCCAACGTCCTGACTTTC
>TRBV19|-|-|TRBJ1-5
CASSITWANQPQHF
TGTGCCAGTTCTATTACTTGGGCCAATCAGCCCCAGCATTTT
>TRBV5-1|-|-|TRBJ1-6
CASSLGDRSRGPPLHF
TGCGCCAGCAGCTTGGGCGACAGGTCGCGAGGGCCACCCCTCCACTTT
>TRBV4-3|TRBD1|few|TRBJ2-6
CASRPNRDSSFHGANVLTF
TGCGCCAGCAGGCCTAACCGGGACAGTTCCTTTCACGGGGCCAACGTCCTGACTTTC
>TRBV28|TRBD1|-|TRBJ1-2
CASSYAGGTGLF
TGTGCCAGCAGTTACGCAGGGGGGACAGGGCTCTTC
>TRBV28|-|-|TRBJ2-7
CASSYRDSRNLEYEQYF
TGTGCCAGCAGTTACCGGGACTCAAGAAATTTGGAGTACGAGCAGTACTTC
>TRBV7-2|-|-|TRBJ2-2
CASSLDSSNTGELFF
TGTGCCAGCAGCTTAGACAGTTCGAACACCGGGGAGCTGTTTTTT
>TRBV5-4|TRBD1|-|TRBJ1-2
CASSLRTGNGYTF
TGTGCCAGCAGCCTGAGGACAGGGAACGGCTACACCTTC
>TRBV4-2|-|-|TRBJ2-3
CASSQEDARFQSTDTQYF
TGTGCCAGCAGCCAAGAAGATGCGAGGTTCCAGAGCACAGATACGCAGTATTTT
>TRBV6-5|-|-|TRBJ1-1
CASSYSIAAGAEAFF
TGTGCCAGCAGTTACTCGATTGCTGCCGGGGCTGAAGCTTTCTTT
>TRBV2|-|-|TRBJ1-2
CASGREWGQNYGYTF
TGTGCCAGCGGCCGGGAATGGGGGCAGAACTATGGCTACACCTTC
>TRBV9|TRBD1|-|TRBJ2-7
CASSVGTGPYEQYF
TGTGCCAGCAGCGTAGGGACAGGACCCTACGAGCAGTACTTC
>TRBV18|TRBD1|-|TRBJ1-1
CASSPSTGGRTEAFF
TGTGCCAGCTCACCATCGACAGGGGGCCGCACTGAAGCTTTCTTT
>TRBV6-5|TRBD1|-|TRBJ2-7
CASSYSLTGPTYEQYF
TGTGCCAGCAGTTACTCTCTGACAGGGCCCACCTACGAGCAGTACTTC
>TRBV5-1|-|-|TRBJ2-3
CASSLGGFPDTQYF
TGCGCCAGCAGCTTGGGAGGGTTTCCAGATACGCAGTATTTT
>TRBV10-3|TRBD2|-|TRBJ2-1
CAIRTSGATNEQFF
TGTGCCATCCGGACTAGCGGGGCGACCAATGAGCAGTTCTTC
>TRBV5-4|TRBD1|-|TRBJ2-7
CASSFQGRTGPLEQYF
TGTGCCAGCAGCTTCCAAGGGAGGACAGGGCCCCTCGAGCAGTACTTC
>TRBV27|-|-|TRBJ1-1
CASLSRGNTEAFF
TGTGCCAGCCTAAGCAGGGGAAACACTGAAGCTTTCTTT
>TRBV7-2|TRBD1|-|TRBJ1-2
CASSGRTGGAFGYTF
TGTGCCAGCAGCGGACGGACAGGGGGCGCTTTCGGCTACACCTTC